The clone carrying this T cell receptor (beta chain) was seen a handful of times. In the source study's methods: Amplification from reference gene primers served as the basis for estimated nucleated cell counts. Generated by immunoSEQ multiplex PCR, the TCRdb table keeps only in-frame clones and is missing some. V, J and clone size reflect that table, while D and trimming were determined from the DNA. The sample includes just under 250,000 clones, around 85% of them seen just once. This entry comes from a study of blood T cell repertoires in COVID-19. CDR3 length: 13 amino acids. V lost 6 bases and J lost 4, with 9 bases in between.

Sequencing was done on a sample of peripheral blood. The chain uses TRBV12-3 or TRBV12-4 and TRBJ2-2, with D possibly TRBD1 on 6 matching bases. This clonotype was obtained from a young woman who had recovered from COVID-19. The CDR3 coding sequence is TGTGCCAGCAGACAGGGCGCCACCGGGGAGCTGTTTTTT. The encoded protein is CASRQGATGELFF.